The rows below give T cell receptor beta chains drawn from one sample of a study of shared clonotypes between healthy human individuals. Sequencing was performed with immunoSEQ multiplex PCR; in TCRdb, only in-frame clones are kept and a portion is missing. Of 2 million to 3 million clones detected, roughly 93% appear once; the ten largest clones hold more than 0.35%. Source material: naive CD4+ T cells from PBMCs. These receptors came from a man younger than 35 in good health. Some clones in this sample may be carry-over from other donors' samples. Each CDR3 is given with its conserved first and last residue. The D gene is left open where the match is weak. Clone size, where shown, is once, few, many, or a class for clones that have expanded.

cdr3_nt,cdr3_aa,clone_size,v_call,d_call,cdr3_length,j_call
TGTGCCAGTAGTAGCTACCCACAGGGGGCGACCCTCAATGAGCAGTTCTTC,CASSSYPQGATLNEQFF,NA,TRBV19,TRBD1,17,TRBJ2-1
TGTGCCAGCAGCGTCGGGGCTAGCGGAAACACCGGGGAGCTGTTTTTT,CASSVGASGNTGELFF,NA,TRBV9,TRBD2,16,TRBJ2-2
TGCGCCAGCAGCTTTATCGGGGCGACGGCCACAGATACGCAGTATTTT,CASSFIGATATDTQYF,NA,TRBV5-1,NA,16,TRBJ2-3
TGTGCCAGCAGTGAGGCAGGCACGAACACTGAAGCTTTCTTT,CASSEAGTNTEAFF,NA,TRBV2,NA,14,TRBJ1-1
TGTGCCAGCAGCTTACAGGACCCTCGGGAGCAGTACTTC,CASSLQDPREQYF,NA,TRBV7-9,NA,13,TRBJ2-7
TGTGCCAGCAGTGAAGCGTGGGGGGGACCGGGGAACTATGGCTACACCTTC,CASSEAWGGPGNYGYTF,few,TRBV6-1,NA,17,TRBJ1-2
TGTGCCAGCAGCGTAGGGGGACTAGCGGGCAGCCAAGAGACCCAGTACTTC,CASSVGGLAGSQETQYF,NA,TRBV9,TRBD2,17,TRBJ2-5
TGTGCCAGCAGTTACTCGGCCGGGACTAGCCACAATGAGCAGTTCTTC,CASSYSAGTSHNEQFF,NA,TRBV6-5,TRBD2,16,TRBJ2-1
TGTGCCAGTAGAGGGGCCGCCCAAATTCGGGACACTGAAGCTTTCTTT,CASRGAAQIRDTEAFF,once,TRBV19,NA,16,TRBJ1-1
TGCAGCGTTGAAGTAGCGGGACTAGAGACCCAGTACTTC,CSVEVAGLETQYF,NA,TRBV29-1,TRBD2,13,TRBJ2-5
TGTGCCTGGACAGTCCGGGTCGCCCCTGAAGCTTTCTTT,CAWTVRVAPEAFF,NA,TRBV7-7,NA,13,TRBJ1-1
TGCGCCAGCAGCCCAGGGACAGGGGGTTCACCCCTCCACTTT,CASSPGTGGSPLHF,NA,TRBV5-1,TRBD1,14,TRBJ1-6
TGTGCCAGCCGTCCCAGCGGGGAAGGCACTGAAGCTTTCTTT,CASRPSGEGTEAFF,NA,TRBV27,NA,14,TRBJ1-1
TGTGCCAGCAGCTTGGCAGGTTTGAGGTGGGCCAGCCCGGGGGAGACCCAGTACTTC,CASSLAGLRWASPGETQYF,NA,TRBV5-6,NA,19,TRBJ2-5
TGTGCCTGGAGTCGTTCAACACAGGGTAATAATTCACCCCTCCACTTT,CAWSRSTQGNNSPLHF,NA,TRBV30,NA,16,TRBJ1-6
TGTGCCAGCAGGGGACCAGGGGGCGACTATGGCTACACCTTC,CASRGPGGDYGYTF,NA,TRBV28,TRBD1,14,TRBJ1-2
TGTGCCTGGAGTTTCAGGATTAATGAAAAACTGTTTTTT,CAWSFRINEKLFF,NA,TRBV30,NA,13,TRBJ1-4